This TCR beta chain was retrieved from a study of post-analysis software for immune sequencing data. On the study more broadly: The patients showed relapsing-remitting, secondary progressive and progressive-relapsing multiple sclerosis courses. Findings and caveats of the study: Several TRBV segments were more frequent in patients than controls; TRBV5-6, TRBV5-1 and TRBV20-1 belonged to this group.

The TCR beta cDNA libraries carried unique molecular identifiers. In TCRdb, the PCR reads were re-called with MiXCR into one record per CDR3 protein. The sample contains under 900,000 distinct CDR3 sequences, 53% of which appear only once. CDR1 and CDR2 from the germline V gene are MNHEY and SMNVEV (reference sequence). The CDR3 spans 17 residues. V trimming: 2 bases; J trimming: 3 bases; junction bases outside the gene matches: 7. Concerning this clonotype itself: Its specificity is unknown.

Material for sequencing was blood. The sequence was collected from a girl aged 10 to 17 with multiple sclerosis. The chain carries TRBV27 and TRBJ2-6; 7 bases fit TRBD1. The CDR3 sequence: CASSLLFRGSGANVLTF. For the CDR3, the DNA is TGTGCCAGCAGTTTACTCTTCAGGGGGAGTGGGGCCAACGTCCTGACTTTC. Full variable domain (outside the CDR3, taken from reference TRBV27 and TRBJ2-6): EAQVTQNPRYLITVTGKKLTVTCSQNMNHEYMSWYRQDPGLGLRQIYYSMNVEVTDKGDVPEGYKVSRKEKRNFPLILESPSPNQTSLYFCASSLLFRGSGANVLTFGAGSRLTVL.